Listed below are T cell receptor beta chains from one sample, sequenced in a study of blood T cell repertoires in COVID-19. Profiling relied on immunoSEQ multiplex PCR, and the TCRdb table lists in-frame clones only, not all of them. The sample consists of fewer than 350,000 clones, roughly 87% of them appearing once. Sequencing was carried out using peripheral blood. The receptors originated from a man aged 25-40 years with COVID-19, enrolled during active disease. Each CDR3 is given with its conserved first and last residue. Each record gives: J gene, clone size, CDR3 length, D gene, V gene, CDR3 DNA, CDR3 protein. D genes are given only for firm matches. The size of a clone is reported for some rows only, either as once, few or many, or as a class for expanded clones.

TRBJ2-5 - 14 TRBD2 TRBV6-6 TGTGCCAGCAGGGCCGGGACTAGCGGGAGGGCCGGGTACTTC CASRAGTSGRAGYF
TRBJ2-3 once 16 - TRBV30 TGTGCCTGGAGTGTGGGGACCGGGAGATTAACAGATACGCAGTATTTT CAWSVGTGRLTDTQYF
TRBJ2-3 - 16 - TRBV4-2 TGTGCCAGCAGCCAAGAAGTGGCCAGGGGCACAGATACGCAGTATTTT CASSQEVARGTDTQYF
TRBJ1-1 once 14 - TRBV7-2 TGTGCCAGCAGCTACACAACAGCCAACGATGAAGCTTTCTTT CASSYTTANDEAFF
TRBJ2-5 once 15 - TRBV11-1 TGTGCCAGCACCCCCGGTGGGGGCGGCCAAGAGACCCAGTACTTC CASTPGGGGQETQYF
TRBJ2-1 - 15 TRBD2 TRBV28 TGTGCCAGCAGTTTATTTAGCGGGAGTAGGGATGAGCAGTTCTTC CASSLFSGSRDEQFF
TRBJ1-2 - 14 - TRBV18 TGTGCCAGCTCACCACCTGGGGAGGGACGTGGCTACACCTTC CASSPPGEGRGYTF
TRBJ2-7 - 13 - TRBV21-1 TGTGCCAGCACCTGGACAGGGAGGAACGAGCAGTACTTC CASTWTGRNEQYF
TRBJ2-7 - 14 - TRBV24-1 TGTGCCACCAGTGTTAGCGGTCACTCCTACGAGCAGTACTTC CATSVSGHSYEQYF
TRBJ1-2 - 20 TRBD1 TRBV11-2 TGTGCCAGCAGCTTAGACCCCCCGGGGACAGCCGAGTGGACCTACTATGGCTACACCTTC CASSLDPPGTAEWTYYGYTF
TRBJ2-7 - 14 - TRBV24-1 TGTGCCACCAGTGACCAATATTTGGCAGGCGAGCAGTACTTC CATSDQYLAGEQYF
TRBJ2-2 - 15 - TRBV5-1 TGCGCCACCCAAAAAGGGGTCCCAAACACCGGGGAGCTGTTTTTT CATQKGVPNTGELFF
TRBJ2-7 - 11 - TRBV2 TGTGCCAGCAGTACTACCTACGAGCAGTACTTC CASSTTYEQYF
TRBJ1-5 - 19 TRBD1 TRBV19 TGTGCCAGTAACCCAGGACAGGGACGAGGATTAATCCGCAATCAGCCCCAGCATTTT CASNPGQGRGLIRNQPQHF
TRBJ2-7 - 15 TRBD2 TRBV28 TGTGCCAGCACCCCGACTAGCGGGAGATCCTACGAGCAGTACTTC CASTPTSGRSYEQYF
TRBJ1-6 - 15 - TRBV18 TGTGCCAGCTCACCCCAGGACAGCTATAATTCACCCCTCCACTTT CASSPQDSYNSPLHF
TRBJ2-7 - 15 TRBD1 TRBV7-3 TGTGCCAGCAGCTTATCAGCGGGACAGGGCTACGAGCAGTACTTC CASSLSAGQGYEQYF
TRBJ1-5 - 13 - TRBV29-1 TGCAGCGTTGCCTCCCAGGGGAATCAGCCCCAGCATTTT CSVASQGNQPQHF
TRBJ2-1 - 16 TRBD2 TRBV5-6 TGTGCCAGCAGCTGGGAACTAGCGGGGGGGTACAATGAGCAGTTCTTC CASSWELAGGYNEQFF